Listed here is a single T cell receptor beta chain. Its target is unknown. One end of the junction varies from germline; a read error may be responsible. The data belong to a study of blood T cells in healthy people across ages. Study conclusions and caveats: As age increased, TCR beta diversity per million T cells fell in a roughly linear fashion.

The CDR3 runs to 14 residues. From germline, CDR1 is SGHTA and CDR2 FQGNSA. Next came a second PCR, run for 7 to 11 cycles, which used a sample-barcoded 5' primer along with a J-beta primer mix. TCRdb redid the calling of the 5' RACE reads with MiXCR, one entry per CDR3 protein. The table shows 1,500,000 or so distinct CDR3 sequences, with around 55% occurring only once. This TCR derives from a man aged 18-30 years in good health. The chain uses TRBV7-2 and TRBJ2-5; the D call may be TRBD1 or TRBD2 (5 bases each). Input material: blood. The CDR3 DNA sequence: TGTGCCAGCAACCTCTACCGGGACCAGGAGACCCAGTACTTC. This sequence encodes CASNLYRDQETQYF.